This T cell receptor beta chain was found in a study of blood T cell repertoires in COVID-19. Study overall: Sources were T cells, B-cell-depleted T cells, or PBMCs; the material itself was cDNA or gDNA.

Only in-frame clones appear in the TCRdb table, and some are missing; sequencing was by immunoSEQ multiplex PCR. Of roughly 50,000 clones in the sample, about 84% were seen once. The germline V gene has CDR1 LNHDA and CDR2 SQIVND (reference sequence). Trimming took 5 bases from V and 7 from J; bases not matched to a gene: 4. This CDR3 comprises 14 residues. Sequencing was carried out using peripheral blood. The genes are TRBV19 and TRBJ2-7, with TRBD2 matching 14 bases. The receptor comes from a woman aged 55-70 years with acute or convalescent COVID-19. The CDR3 loop is CASSPRTSGREQYF. The CDR3 DNA reads as TGTGCCAGTAGTCCCCGGACTAGCGGGAGGGAGCAGTACTTC. Drawing the rest from reference TRBV19 and TRBJ2-7, the complete variable domain is DGGITQSPKYLFRKEGQNVTLSCEQNLNHDAMYWYRQDPGQGLRLIYYSQIVNDFQKGDIAEGYSVSREKKESFPLTVTSAQKNPTAFYLCASSPRTSGREQYFGPGTRLTVT.